Below are 2 T cell receptor beta chains sequenced from a single sample in a study of identical twins. One entry per CDR3 protein, called by TCRdb with MiXCR from the 5' RACE reads. Of hundreds of thousands of distinct CDR3 sequences detected, over 9% appear once; the ten largest clones hold about 1.6%. The data were also submitted as part of a second study, on yellow fever vaccine responses in identical twins.

The material sequenced was PBMCs. These receptors all stem from a woman aged 18-35 years in good health.

The chain combines TRBV11-2 with TRBJ2-7, with a possible D match to TRBD2 (6 bases). Germline V gives CDR1 SGHAT, CDR2 FQNNGV. The V end was cut by 8 bases, the J end by 7 bases, with 24 bases between. CDR3 length: 15 residues. Here the CDR3 reads CASGGAGSLVGEQYF. The CDR3 DNA follows: TGTGCCAGCGGAGGGGCCGGGAGCTTGGTTGGGGAGCAGTACTTC.

The gene calls are TRBV6-5 and TRBJ2-1; the D gene is possibly TRBD2 (6 bases). This CDR3 region has 15 residues. V was clipped by 2 bases and J by 3 bases, with 11 bases between them. Germline V gene sequence: CDR1 MNHEY, CDR2 SVGAGI. CDR3 nucleotides: TGTGCCAGCAGTTACACGGGGGTCGACTACAATGAGCAGTTCTTC. Translation gives CASSYTGVDYNEQFF.